The source of this TCR beta chain is a study of blood T cell repertoires in COVID-19. Study background: Samples of COVID-19 (acute and convalescent) were obtained from the United States, Italy and Spain. The analysed material was cDNA or gDNA that came from T cells, B-cell-depleted T cells, or PBMCs.

Those enrolled in Seattle joined during active infection and were followed longitudinally afterward. Profiled with immunoSEQ multiplex PCR; TCRdb holds only in-frame clones, not every one. The sample holds 200,000 to 250,000 clones, roughly 81% seen once. The germline V and J ends were trimmed by 3 bases and 9 bases, with 12 bases remaining between them. Looked up from germline, CDR1 is MNHNS and CDR2 is SASEGT. This CDR3 region has 13 residues. This sequence joins TRBV6-1 and TRBJ1-5; D is ambiguous. The sequence was collected from a woman aged 80 or over with COVID-19, enrolled during active disease. The sequenced sample consisted of peripheral blood. CDR3 sequence: CASSDTTTRPQHF. The CDR3 nucleotides are TGTGCCAGCAGTGATACCACTACTCGGCCCCAGCATTTT.